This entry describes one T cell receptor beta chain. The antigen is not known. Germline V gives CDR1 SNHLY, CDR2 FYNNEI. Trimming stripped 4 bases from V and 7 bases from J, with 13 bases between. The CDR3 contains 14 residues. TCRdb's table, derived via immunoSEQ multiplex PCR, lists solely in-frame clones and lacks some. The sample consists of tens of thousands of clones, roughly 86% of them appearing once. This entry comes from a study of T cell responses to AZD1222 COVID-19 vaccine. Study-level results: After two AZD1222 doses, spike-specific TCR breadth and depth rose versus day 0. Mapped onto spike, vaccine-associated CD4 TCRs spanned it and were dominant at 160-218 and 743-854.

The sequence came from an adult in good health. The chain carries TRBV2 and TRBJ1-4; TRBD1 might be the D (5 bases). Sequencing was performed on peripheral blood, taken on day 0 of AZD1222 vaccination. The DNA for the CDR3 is TGTGCCAGCAGTGGTTTGGGGGAAGGTGAAAAACTGTTTTTT. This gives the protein CASSGLGEGEKLFF.